This T cell receptor beta chain was identified during a study of vaccination effects on CD4 cells after COVID-19. This CDR3 comprises 14 residues. Trimming shortened V by 0 bases and J by 0 bases, and 2 bases separated the two germline ends. Germline CDR1 is SGHAT and CDR2 is FQNNGV. Details on this clone: Its antigen is as yet unknown.

In the ViraFEST assay, antigen-specific CD4+ clonotypes were identified by expansion after peptide-pool stimulation. CD4+ T cell isolation took place after 10 days of culture. Two doses of either BNT162b2 or mRNA-1273 were given to each participant. Sequenced by immunoSEQ multiplex PCR; TCRdb stores in-frame clones only, minus some. The data show fewer than 30,000 clones, with less than 85% seen just once and over 7.5% held by the top ten. The input for sequencing was CD4+ T cells from PBMCs cultured with SARS-CoV-2 spike peptides, taken after COVID-19 vaccination. V usage is TRBV11-2 and J usage is TRBJ2-2, with D uncertain. The origin of this receptor is a human donor who received a COVID-19 vaccine. This CDR3 reads CASSLEANTGELFF. CDR3 in DNA: TGTGCCAGCAGCTTAGAAGCGAACACCGGGGAGCTGTTTTTT.